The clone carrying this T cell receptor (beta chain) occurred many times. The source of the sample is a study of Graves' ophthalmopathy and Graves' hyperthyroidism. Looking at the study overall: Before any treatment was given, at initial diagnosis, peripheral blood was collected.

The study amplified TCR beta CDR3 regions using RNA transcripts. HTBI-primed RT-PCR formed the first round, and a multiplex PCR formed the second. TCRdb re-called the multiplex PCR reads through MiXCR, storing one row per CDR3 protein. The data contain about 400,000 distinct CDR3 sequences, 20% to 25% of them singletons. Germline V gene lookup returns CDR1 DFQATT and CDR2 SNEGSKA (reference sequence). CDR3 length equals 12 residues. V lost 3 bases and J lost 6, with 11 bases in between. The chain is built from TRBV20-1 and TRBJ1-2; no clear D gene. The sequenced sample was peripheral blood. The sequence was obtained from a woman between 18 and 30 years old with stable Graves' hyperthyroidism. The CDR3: CSASSGFDGYTF. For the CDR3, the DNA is TGCAGTGCTAGTTCTGGGTTTGATGGCTACACCTTC.